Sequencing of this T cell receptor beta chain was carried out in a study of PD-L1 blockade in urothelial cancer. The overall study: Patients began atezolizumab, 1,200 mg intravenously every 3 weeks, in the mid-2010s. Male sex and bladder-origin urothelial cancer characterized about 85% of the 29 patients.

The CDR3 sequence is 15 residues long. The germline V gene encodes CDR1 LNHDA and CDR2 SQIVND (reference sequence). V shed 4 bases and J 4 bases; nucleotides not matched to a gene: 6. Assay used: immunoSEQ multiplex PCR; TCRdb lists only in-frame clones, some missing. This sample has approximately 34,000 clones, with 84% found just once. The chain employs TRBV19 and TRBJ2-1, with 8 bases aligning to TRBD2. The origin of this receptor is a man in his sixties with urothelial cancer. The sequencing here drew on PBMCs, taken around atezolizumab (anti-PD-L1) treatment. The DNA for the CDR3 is TGTGCCAGTAGTAAAGCGGGGGAGCCTTACAATGAGCAGTTCTTC. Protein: CASSKAGEPYNEQFF.